These 8 T cell receptor beta chains share one sample of origin, sequenced in a study of shared clonotypes between healthy human individuals. Generated by immunoSEQ multiplex PCR, the TCRdb table keeps only in-frame clones and is missing some. The profile covers fewer than 3 million clones, with around 92% appearing a single time and 0.37% taken by the ten largest. Sample: naive CD4+ T cells from PBMCs. Specified subset: CD45RA+ positively selected. These receptors were obtained from a man between 18 and 35 years old in good health. Some clones in this sample may be carry-over from other donors' samples.

The V call is TRBV2, the J call TRBJ1-5; no definite D call. This CDR3 region has 14 residues. CDR1 and CDR2 from the germline V gene are SNHLY and FYNNEI. The germline V and J ends were trimmed by 6 bases and 2 bases, with 11 bases remaining between them. The CDR3 protein is CASSGIEGNQPQHF. CDR3 bases: TGTGCCAGCAGCGGGATAGAAGGCAATCAGCCCCAGCATTTT.

The gene calls are TRBV5-1 and TRBJ2-7, with TRBD2 matching 10 bases. This CDR3 region has 16 residues. Germline V gives CDR1 SGHRS, CDR2 YFSETQ. Trimming cost V 5 bases and J 0 bases; bases outside gene matches: 8. The CDR3 coding sequence is TGCGCCAGCAGTTACACTAGCGGGACCAACTCCTACGAGCAGTACTTC. Translation: CASSYTSGTNSYEQYF.

V usage is TRBV7-9 and J usage is TRBJ2-1; TRBD2 might be the D (5 bases). The CDR3 consists of 18 residues. Trimming shortened V by 1 base and J by 3 bases, and 19 bases separated the two germline ends. Germline lookup yields CDR1 SEHNR and CDR2 FQNEAQ (reference sequence). CDR3 DNA sequence: TGTGCCAGCAGCTTAGGGGCTAGCAGGACCCGGGGCTACAATGAGCAGTTCTTC. Translating gives CASSLGASRTRGYNEQFF.

J is TRBJ2-6 and V is TRBV7-3; TRBD1 matches 8 bases. Trimming at V came to 5 bases and at J to 2 bases, leaving 2 bases not matched to a gene. CDR3 length equals 15 residues. In germline, CDR1 is SGHTA, CDR2 FQGTGA. Here the CDR3 reads CASSRQGTGANVLTF. Here the CDR3 DNA reads TGTGCCAGCAGCAGACAGGGGACTGGGGCCAACGTCCTGACTTTC. Variable domain in full (rest from reference TRBV7-3 and TRBJ2-6): GAGVSQTPSNKVTEKGKYVELRCDPISGHTALYWYRQSLGQGPEFLIYFQGTGAADDSGLPNDRFFAVRPEGSVSTLKIQRTERGDSAVYLCASSRQGTGANVLTFGAGSRLTVL.

The table lists this clone with a count of one. Distinct nucleotide sequences in the sample also encode this CDR3. The genes are TRBV27 and TRBJ1-2; D is ambiguous. The V gene lost 3 bases and the J gene lost 0 bases, with 5 bases spanning the gap. The CDR3 sequence is 13 residues long. Germline V gene data show CDR1 as MNHEY and CDR2 as SMNVEV (reference sequence). The CDR3 sequence: CASSFRANYGYTF. In DNA, the CDR3 is TGTGCCAGCAGTTTCCGAGCTAACTATGGCTACACCTTC.

To note about this clone: Other DNA sequences in this specimen translate into the identical CDR3. This chain joins TRBV9 and TRBJ2-3; D is uncertain. CDR3 length: 13 residues. Trimming took off 1 base at V and 2 bases at J, with 5 bases between the two ends. Germline V gene data show CDR1 as SGDLS and CDR2 as YYNGEE. CDR3 protein: CASSVTATDTQYF. The CDR3 nucleotides read TGTGCCAGCAGCGTAACTGCCACAGATACGCAGTATTTT.

The gene calls are TRBV6-6 and TRBJ2-2; no firm D call. This CDR3 comprises 13 residues. The germline CDR1 and CDR2 sequences are MNHNY and SVGAGI (reference sequence). Trimming left V 7 bases short and J 3 bases short, with 9 bases between. In DNA form, the CDR3 reads TGTGCCAGCACCGTGACGGACACCGGGGAGCTGTTTTTT. Its translation: CASTVTDTGELFF.

The chain recombines TRBV10-1 with TRBJ1-2; D might be TRBD1 (5 bases). This CDR3 is built from 15 residues. The V and J ends lost 0 bases and 3 bases respectively, with 11 bases between them. CDR1 WNHNN and CDR2 SYGVQD come from the germline V gene (reference sequence). The CDR3 reads CASSESAGRDYGYTF. CDR3 nucleotides: TGCGCCAGCAGTGAGTCTGCGGGGCGCGACTATGGCTACACCTTC.